The source of this TCR beta chain is a study of T cell responses to AZD1222 COVID-19 vaccine. Study-wide points: Two AZD1222 administrations were followed by greater Spike-specific TCR breadth and depth. Most donors were white British, females outnumbered males, and clonal diversity was possibly underestimated.

This CDR3 spans 16 amino acids. V lost 1 base to trimming and J lost 6 bases; unmatched junction nucleotides: 7. Germline CDR1 and CDR2: SGHNT and YENEEA. To note about this clone: What it binds is not known.

Data came from immunoSEQ multiplex PCR; TCRdb stores just in-frame clones and leaves some out. The table has about 160,000 clones, 92% seen once. The clonotype originates from an adult who received the AZD1222 COVID-19 vaccine. V is TRBV11-3 and J is TRBJ2-2; 8 nucleotides align to TRBD2. Source: peripheral blood, taken 28 days after the second AZD1222 dose. The CDR3 coding sequence is TGTGCCAGCAGCTTAGGCGGGGGGCCCCTAGCCGGGGAGCTGTTTTTT. This translates into CASSLGGGPLAGELFF.